This T cell receptor (beta chain) is drawn from a study of Tregs in tolerant kidney transplant recipients. V dropped 6 bases and J dropped 1 base, with 6 bases sitting between them. Germline-derived CDR1 and CDR2 are DFQATT and SNEGSKA (reference sequence). There are 11 residues in the CDR3. Before regulatory T cell sorting, thawed PBMCs rested overnight at 37°C in 150 to 250 IU/ml IL-2. Clones were sequenced by immunoSEQ multiplex PCR, and TCRdb holds only the in-frame ones, with some missing. The table has nearly 15,000 clones, about four fifths seen once. The material was Tregs from blood, obtained before the transplant. This receptor was identified in a human donor who received a combined kidney and bone marrow transplant. This chain connects TRBV20-1 to TRBJ1-1, with no clear D. CDR3 residues: CSARENTEAFF. The CDR3 DNA sequence: TGCAGTGCGAGGGAGAACACTGAAGCTTTCTTT.